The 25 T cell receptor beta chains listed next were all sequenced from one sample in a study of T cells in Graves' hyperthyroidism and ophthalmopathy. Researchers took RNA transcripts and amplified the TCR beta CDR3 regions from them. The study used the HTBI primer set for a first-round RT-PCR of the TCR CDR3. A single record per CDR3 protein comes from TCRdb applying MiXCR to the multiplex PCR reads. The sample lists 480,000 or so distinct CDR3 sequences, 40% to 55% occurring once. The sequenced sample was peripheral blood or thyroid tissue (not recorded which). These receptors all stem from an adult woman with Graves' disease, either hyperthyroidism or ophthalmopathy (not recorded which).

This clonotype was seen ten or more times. DNA of the CDR3: TGTGCCAGCAGTTATAGTAAGACCCAGTACTTC. Protein product: CASSYSKTQYF. The chain recombines TRBV6-2 or TRBV6-3 with TRBJ2-5, with D unclear. The V gene's germline CDR1 is MNHEY and CDR2 SVGEGT. With 3 bases removed from V and 6 bases from J, the gap between germline ends came to 5 bases. The CDR3 has 11 residues.

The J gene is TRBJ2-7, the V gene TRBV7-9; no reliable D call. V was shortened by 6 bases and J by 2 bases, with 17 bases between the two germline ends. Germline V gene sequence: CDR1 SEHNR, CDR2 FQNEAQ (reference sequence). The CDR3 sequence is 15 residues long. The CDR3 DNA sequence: TGTGCCAGCAGTCCTCGGGCCTCAGACCCCTACGAGCAGTACTTC. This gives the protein CASSPRASDPYEQYF.

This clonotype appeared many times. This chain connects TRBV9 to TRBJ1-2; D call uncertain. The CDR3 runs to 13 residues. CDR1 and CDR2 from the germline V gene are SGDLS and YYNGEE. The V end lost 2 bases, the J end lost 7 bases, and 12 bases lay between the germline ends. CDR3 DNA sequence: TGTGCCAGCAGCGTCGACAATTCCCCTGGCTACACCTTC. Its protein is CASSVDNSPGYTF.

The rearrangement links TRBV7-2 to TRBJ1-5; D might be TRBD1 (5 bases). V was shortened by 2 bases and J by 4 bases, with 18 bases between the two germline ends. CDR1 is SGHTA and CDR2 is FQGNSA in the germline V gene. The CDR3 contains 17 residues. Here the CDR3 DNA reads TGTGCCAGCAGCTTAACCCCGGGAGGGGTAGGGAATCAGCCCCAGCATTTT. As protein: CASSLTPGGVGNQPQHF.

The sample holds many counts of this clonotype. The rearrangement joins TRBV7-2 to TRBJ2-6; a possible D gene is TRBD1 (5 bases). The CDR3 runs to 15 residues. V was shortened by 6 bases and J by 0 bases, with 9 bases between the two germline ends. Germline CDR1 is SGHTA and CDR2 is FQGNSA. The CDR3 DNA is TGTGCCAGCAGGTTGACAGACTCTGGGGCCAACGTCCTGACTTTC. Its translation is CASRLTDSGANVLTF.

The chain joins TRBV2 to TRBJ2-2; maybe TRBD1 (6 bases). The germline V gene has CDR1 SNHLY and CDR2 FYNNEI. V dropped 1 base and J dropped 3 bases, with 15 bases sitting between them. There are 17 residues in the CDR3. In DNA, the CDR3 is TGTGCCAGCAGTGAAGGGCAGGGGATCAGCTACACCGGGGAGCTGTTTTTT. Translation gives CASSEGQGISYTGELFF.

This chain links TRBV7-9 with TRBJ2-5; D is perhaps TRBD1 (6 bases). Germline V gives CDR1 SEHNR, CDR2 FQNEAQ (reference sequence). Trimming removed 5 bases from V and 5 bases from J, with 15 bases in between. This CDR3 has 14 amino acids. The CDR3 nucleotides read TGTGCCAGCAGCGTAGGACAGTCTGGGGAGACCCAGTACTTC. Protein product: CASSVGQSGETQYF.

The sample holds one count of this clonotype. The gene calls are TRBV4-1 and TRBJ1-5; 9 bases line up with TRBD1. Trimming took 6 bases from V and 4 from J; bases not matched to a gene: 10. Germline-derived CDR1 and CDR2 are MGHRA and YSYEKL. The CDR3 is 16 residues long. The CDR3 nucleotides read TGCGCCAGCAGGGCGGGGACAGGGTCAAGGAATCAGCCCCAGCATTTT. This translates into CASRAGTGSRNQPQHF.

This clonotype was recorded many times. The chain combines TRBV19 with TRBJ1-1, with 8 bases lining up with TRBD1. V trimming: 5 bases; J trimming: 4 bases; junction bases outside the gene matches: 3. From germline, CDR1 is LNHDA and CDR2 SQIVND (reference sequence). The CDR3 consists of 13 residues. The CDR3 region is CASSYTGGTEAFF. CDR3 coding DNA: TGTGCCAGTAGTTATACAGGGGGCACTGAAGCTTTCTTT.

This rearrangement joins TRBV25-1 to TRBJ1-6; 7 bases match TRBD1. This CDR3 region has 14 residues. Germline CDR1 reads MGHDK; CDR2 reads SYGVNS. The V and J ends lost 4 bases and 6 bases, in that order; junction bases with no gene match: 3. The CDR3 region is CASSGGQFNSPLHF. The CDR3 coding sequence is TGTGCCAGCAGTGGGGGACAGTTTAATTCACCCCTCCACTTT.

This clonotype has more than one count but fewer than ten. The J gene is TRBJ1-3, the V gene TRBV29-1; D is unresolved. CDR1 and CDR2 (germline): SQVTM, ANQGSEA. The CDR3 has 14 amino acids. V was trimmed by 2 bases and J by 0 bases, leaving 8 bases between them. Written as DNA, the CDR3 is TGCAGCGTTGAACCCCTCAGCTCTGGAAACACCATATATTTT. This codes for CSVEPLSSGNTIYF.

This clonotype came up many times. Here the CDR3 reads CASRRVLGGETQYF. The CDR3 nucleotides read TGTGCCAGCAGAAGGGTGCTAGGGGGAGAGACCCAGTACTTC. The rearrangement links TRBV6-2 or TRBV6-3 to TRBJ2-5; D might be TRBD1 (6 bases). This CDR3 has 14 residues. Deletions cut 6 bases from V and 4 bases from J, with 15 bases between. CDR1 and CDR2 (germline): MNHEY, SVGEGT.

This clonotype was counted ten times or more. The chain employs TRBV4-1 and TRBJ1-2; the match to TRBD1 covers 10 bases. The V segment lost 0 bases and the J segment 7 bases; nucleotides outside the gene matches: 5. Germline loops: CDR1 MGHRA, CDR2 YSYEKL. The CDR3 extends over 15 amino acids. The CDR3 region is CASSQDTTGGLGYTF. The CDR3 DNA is TGCGCCAGCAGCCAAGATACGACAGGGGGCCTTGGCTACACCTTC.

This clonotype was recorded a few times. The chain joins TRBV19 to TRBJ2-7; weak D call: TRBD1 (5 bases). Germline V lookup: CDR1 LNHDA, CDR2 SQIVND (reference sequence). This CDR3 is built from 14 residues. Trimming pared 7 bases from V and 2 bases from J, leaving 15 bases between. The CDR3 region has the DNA TGTGCCAGTATGGGGCACCAAGGAGCCTACGAGCAGTACTTC. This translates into CASMGHQGAYEQYF.

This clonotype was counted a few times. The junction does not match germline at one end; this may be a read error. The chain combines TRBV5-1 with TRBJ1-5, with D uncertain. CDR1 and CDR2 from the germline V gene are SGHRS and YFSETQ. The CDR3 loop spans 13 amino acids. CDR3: CASSLDPNQPQHF. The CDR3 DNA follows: TGTGCCAGCAGCTTGGACCCCAATCAGCCCCAGCATTTT.

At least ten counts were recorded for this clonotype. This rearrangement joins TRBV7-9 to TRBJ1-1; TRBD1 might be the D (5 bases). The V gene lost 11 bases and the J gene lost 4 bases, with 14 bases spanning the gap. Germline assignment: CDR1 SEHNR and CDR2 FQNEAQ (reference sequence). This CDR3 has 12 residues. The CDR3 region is CAALPGGTEAFF. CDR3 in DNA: TGTGCCGCCCTTCCGGGGGGCACTGAAGCTTTCTTT.

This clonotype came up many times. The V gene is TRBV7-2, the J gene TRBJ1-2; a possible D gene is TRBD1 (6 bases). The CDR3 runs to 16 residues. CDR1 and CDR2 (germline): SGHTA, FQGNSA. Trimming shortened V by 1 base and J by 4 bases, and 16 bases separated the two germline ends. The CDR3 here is CASSLVGGEGGYGYTF. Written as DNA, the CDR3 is TGTGCCAGCAGCTTAGTCGGTGGGGAGGGGGGCTATGGCTACACCTTC.

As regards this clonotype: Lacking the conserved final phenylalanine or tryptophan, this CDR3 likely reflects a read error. This CDR3 reads CASSHRDSPRGTQYL. The DNA of the CDR3 is TGTGCCAGCAGCCACCGGGACAGCCCCAGGGGGACCCAGTACCTC. The chain employs TRBV7-9 and TRBJ2-5, with 7 bases fitting TRBD1. Germline V gene data show CDR1 as SEHNR and CDR2 as FQNEAQ (reference sequence). J was trimmed by 7 bases and V by 5 bases; bases with no gene match: 13. The CDR3 has 15 residues.

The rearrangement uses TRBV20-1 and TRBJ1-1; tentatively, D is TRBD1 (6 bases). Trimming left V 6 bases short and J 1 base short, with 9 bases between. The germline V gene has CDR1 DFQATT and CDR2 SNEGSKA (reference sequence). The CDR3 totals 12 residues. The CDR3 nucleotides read TGCAGTGCCGGGGGCCCGAACACTGAAGCTTTCTTT. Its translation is CSAGGPNTEAFF.

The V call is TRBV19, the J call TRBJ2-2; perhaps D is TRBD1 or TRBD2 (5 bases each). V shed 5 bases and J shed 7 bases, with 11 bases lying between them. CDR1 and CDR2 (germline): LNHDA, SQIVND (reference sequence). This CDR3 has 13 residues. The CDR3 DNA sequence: TGTGCCAGTAGTCCGGGGCGCATCGGGGAGCTGTTTTTT. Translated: CASSPGRIGELFF.

The CDR3 bases are TGCAGTGCTAGACAAGGCAGCCGGACTCTGGATGAGCAGTACTTC. It specifies CSARQGSRTLDEQYF. This chain connects TRBV20-1 to TRBJ2-7, with D perhaps TRBD2 (5 bases). CDR1 and CDR2 (germline): DFQATT, SNEGSKA (reference sequence). The CDR3 extends over 15 amino acids. Trimming took 2 bases from V and 7 from J, leaving 21 bases between them.

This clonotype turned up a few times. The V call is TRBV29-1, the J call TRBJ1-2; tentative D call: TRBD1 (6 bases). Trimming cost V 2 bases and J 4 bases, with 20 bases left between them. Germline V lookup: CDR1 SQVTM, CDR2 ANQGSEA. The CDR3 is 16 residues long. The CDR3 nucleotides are TGCAGCGTTGAAACGTCACAGGGCCGGTTTGGCTATGGCTACACCTTC. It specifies CSVETSQGRFGYGYTF.

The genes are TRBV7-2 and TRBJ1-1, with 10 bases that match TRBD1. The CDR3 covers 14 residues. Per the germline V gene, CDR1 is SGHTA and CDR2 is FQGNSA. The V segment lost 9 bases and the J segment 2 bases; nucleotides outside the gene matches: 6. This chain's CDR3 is CARGTGALNTEAFF. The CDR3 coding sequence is TGTGCCAGGGGGACAGGGGCTCTAAACACTGAAGCTTTCTTT.

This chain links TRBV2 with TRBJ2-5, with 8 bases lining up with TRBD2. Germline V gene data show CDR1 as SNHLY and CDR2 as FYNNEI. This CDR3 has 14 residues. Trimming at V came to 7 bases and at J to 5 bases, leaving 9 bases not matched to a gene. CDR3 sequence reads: CASIQREGLETQYF. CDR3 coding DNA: TGTGCCAGCATCCAACGGGAGGGCCTGGAGACCCAGTACTTC.

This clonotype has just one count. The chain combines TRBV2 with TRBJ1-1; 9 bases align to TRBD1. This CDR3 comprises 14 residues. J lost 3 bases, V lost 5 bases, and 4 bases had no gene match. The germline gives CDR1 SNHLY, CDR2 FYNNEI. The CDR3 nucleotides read TGTGCCAGCAGTACAGGGGGCGAGTACACTGAAGCTTTCTTT. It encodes CASSTGGEYTEAFF.